What follows is one T cell receptor beta chain and its context. Its antigen is unknown. These data belong to a study of identical twins. Whole-study findings and limits: Researchers reported weaker excess twin sharing in beta out-of-frame sequences. Model-predicted out-of-frame TCR alpha sharing fell below observed values in monozygotic twins.

Losses at the gene ends were 5 bases for V and 12 bases for J; bases not matched to a gene: 6. Looked up from germline, CDR1 is SGHVS and CDR2 is FQNEAQ. The CDR3 consists of 11 residues. One entry per CDR3 protein, called by TCRdb with MiXCR from the 5' RACE reads. The profile covers fewer than 250,000 distinct CDR3 sequences, with about 16% appearing a single time and 35% to 50% taken by the ten largest. This sample was shared with a second study, whose subject was T cells expressing NK-cell markers. That report adds: Sequencing covered eight donors, seven HCMV-seropositive and one seronegative.

V is TRBV7-8 and J is TRBJ2-7, with 8 bases fitting TRBD2. Input material: CD8+ T cells sorted from blood. This clonotype was obtained from a woman younger than 35 in good health. As DNA, the CDR3 is TGTGCCAGCAGCCAGGGACTAGGGACGTACTTC. Translation: CASSQGLGTYF.